Presented here are 14 T cell receptor beta chains from one specimen sequenced in a study of cytotoxic CD8 clonotypes in ibrutinib-treated CLL. Libraries were prepared by immunoSEQ multiplex PCR; TCRdb keeps only in-frame clonotypes and omits some of them. The table has around 91,000 clones, 70% to 90% seen once. The sample in question was PBMCs, obtained before ibrutinib treatment. All receptors come from a human donor with chronic lymphocytic leukemia.

This chain joins TRBV15 and TRBJ1-2; 10 positions agree with TRBD1. The trim removed 3 bases at V and 3 bases at J, leaving 1 base unmatched. This CDR3 is 14 amino acids long. CDR1 is LNHNV, CDR2 YYDKDF, per germline (reference sequence). CDR3 nucleotides: TGTGCCACCAGCAGCGGACAGGGGGACTATGGCTACACCTTC. This translates into CATSSGQGDYGYTF.

This clone was detected only a few times. J is TRBJ2-7 and V is TRBV5-4; possibly TRBD2 for D (6 bases). In germline, CDR1 is SGHNT, CDR2 YYREEE (reference sequence). V dropped 0 bases and J dropped 0 bases, with 16 bases sitting between them. The CDR3 spans 17 residues. The CDR3 is CASSLAGGATNSYEQYF. CDR3 in DNA: TGTGCCAGCAGCTTGGCCGGAGGGGCCACGAACTCCTACGAGCAGTACTTC.

This rearrangement joins TRBV11-2 to TRBJ2-7, with 9 bases that match TRBD1. The CDR3 sequence is 16 residues long. Per germline, CDR1 SGHAT and CDR2 FQNNGV. V was pared by 6 bases and J by 1 base, with 10 bases of the junction left unmatched. CDR3 sequence reads: CASSQAGQGPSYEQYF. The CDR3, as DNA: TGTGCCAGCAGTCAAGCAGGACAGGGGCCTTCCTACGAGCAGTACTTC.

The chain couples TRBV7-2 to TRBJ1-3, with TRBD1 matching over 7 bases. Germline assignment: CDR1 SGHTA and CDR2 FQGNSA. V trimming: 6 bases; J trimming: 0 bases; junction bases outside the gene matches: 5. The length of the CDR3 is 15 residues. This chain's CDR3 is CASSPNRGSGNTIYF. The CDR3 DNA reads TGTGCCAGCAGTCCAAACAGGGGCTCTGGAAACACCATATATTTT.

This rearrangement joins TRBV7-6 to TRBJ2-7; either TRBD1 or TRBD2 may fit D (5 bases each). Trimming took off 4 bases at V and 4 bases at J, with 17 bases between the two ends. This CDR3 is 15 amino acids long. Germline V gene data show CDR1 as SGHVS and CDR2 as FNYEAQ. CDR3 in DNA: TGTGCCAGCAGCTATGGGACCGGGCTCGCTTACGAGCAGTACTTC. Translation gives CASSYGTGLAYEQYF.

Notes on this clone: The junction departs from the called germline gene at one end, perhaps through a read error. The chain couples TRBV7-7 to TRBJ2-7, with D maybe TRBD2 (6 bases). Germline-derived CDR1 and CDR2 are SSHAT and FNYEAQ (reference sequence). The CDR3 has 16 amino acids. In DNA form, the CDR3 reads TGTGCTAGCAGCCCCCTCCCGGGACTCGAGACCTACGAGCAGTACTTC. Amino acid sequence: CASSPLPGLETYEQYF.

The chain recombines TRBV7-2 with TRBJ1-3; D is possibly TRBD1 (5 bases). Looked up from germline, CDR1 is SGHTA and CDR2 is FQGNSA. Trimming removed 1 base at V and 2 bases at J, with 15 bases between. The length of the CDR3 is 17 residues. CDR3 coding DNA: TGTGCCAGCAGCTTAGTTCCGGACCCGGGGCCTGGAAACACCATATATTTT. It codes for CASSLVPDPGPGNTIYF.

The chain is built from TRBV5-5 and TRBJ2-7, with a weak D call TRBD1 (5 bases). The CDR3 contains 15 residues. Germline CDR1 SGHKS, CDR2 YYEKEE (reference sequence). The ends were cut back, 0 bases at V and 7 bases at J, with 17 bases in the middle. The CDR3 loop reads CASSLAQDQRTEQYF. CDR3 sequence (DNA): TGTGCCAGCAGCTTGGCACAGGACCAAAGAACAGAGCAGTACTTC.

The chain links TRBV2 to TRBJ2-7; 11 positions agree with TRBD1. This CDR3 is built from 14 residues. Germline V gene data show CDR1 as SNHLY and CDR2 as FYNNEI. Germline trimming cut 6 bases from V and 5 bases from J; bases unmatched to any gene: 6. This CDR3 is CASSRDRGIHEQYF. DNA of the CDR3: TGTGCCAGCAGCCGGGACAGGGGGATACACGAGCAGTACTTC.

This clone was recorded only once. V usage is TRBV28 and J usage is TRBJ2-1; tentative D call: TRBD2 (6 bases). Trimming stripped 1 base from V and 7 bases from J, with 14 bases between. This CDR3 has 15 residues. CDR1 and CDR2 (germline): MDHEN, SYDVKM. CDR3 protein: CASSLFPEAGNEQFF. The CDR3 coding sequence is TGTGCCAGCAGTTTATTCCCGGAGGCGGGGAATGAGCAGTTCTTC.

The rearrangement uses TRBV27 and TRBJ1-2; D is perhaps TRBD1 (6 bases). V dropped 6 bases and J dropped 7 bases, with 15 bases sitting between them. The CDR3 length is 13 residues. Germline V gives CDR1 MNHEY, CDR2 SMNVEV (reference sequence). The CDR3 sequence: CASRGTGNFGYTF. The CDR3 DNA follows: TGTGCCAGCAGGGGAACAGGGAATTTTGGCTACACCTTC.

The chain uses TRBV4-1 and TRBJ2-5, with 7 bases that match TRBD1. Germline V gene sequence: CDR1 MGHRA, CDR2 YSYEKL. There are 16 residues in the CDR3. J was trimmed by 7 bases and V by 4 bases; bases with no gene match: 15. The CDR3 sequence: CASSPHDWVAGGTQYF. DNA for the CDR3: TGCGCCAGCAGCCCCCATGATTGGGTAGCAGGGGGGACCCAGTACTTC.

The chain joins TRBV15 to TRBJ2-1, with a tentative D call TRBD1 (6 bases). Trimming pared 0 bases from V and 7 bases from J, leaving 25 bases between. Germline-derived CDR1 and CDR2 are LNHNV and YYDKDF (reference sequence). The CDR3 spans 19 residues. The chain's CDR3 is CATSRDGWEQGQKGNEQFF. The CDR3 nucleotides read TGTGCCACCAGCAGAGATGGGTGGGAACAGGGCCAGAAGGGAAATGAGCAGTTCTTC.

The rearrangement links TRBV7-9 to TRBJ1-2, with 10 nucleotides matching TRBD1. The germline CDR1 and CDR2 sequences are SEHNR and FQNEAQ (reference sequence). The CDR3 has 17 amino acids. J was trimmed by 1 base and V by 4 bases; bases with no gene match: 9. CDR3 amino acids: CASSWAGQGKFNYGYTF. The DNA for the CDR3 is TGTGCCAGCAGCTGGGCGGGACAGGGGAAATTTAACTATGGCTACACCTTC.